Presented here are 29 T cell receptor beta chains from one specimen sequenced in a study of T cell responses to AZD1222 COVID-19 vaccine. Sequenced by immunoSEQ multiplex PCR; TCRdb stores in-frame clones only, minus some. In the table there are over 110,000 clones, 75% to 90% of which are singletons. Sequencing was performed on peripheral blood, taken on day 0 of AZD1222 vaccination. These receptors were obtained from an adult in good health.

The V call is TRBV9, the J call TRBJ2-1, with 7 bases aligning to TRBD2. CDR1 is SGDLS, CDR2 YYNGEE, per germline. The CDR3 is 15 amino acids. V shed 4 bases and J 1 base; nucleotides not matched to a gene: 5. CDR3 sequence (DNA): TGTGCCAGCAGCTATGTAGCGGGTTCCTACAATGAGCAGTTCTTC. Residues: CASSYVAGSYNEQFF.

This clone was seen a single time. This chain uses TRBV19 with TRBJ1-5; possibly TRBD1 for D (5 bases). The length of the CDR3 is 15 residues. V dropped 6 bases and J dropped 2 bases, with 14 bases sitting between them. The V gene's germline CDR1 is LNHDA and CDR2 SQIVND (reference sequence). The CDR3 bases are TGTGCCAGTAGGGATAGCAGGGCCGGCAATCAGCCCCAGCATTTT. It codes for CASRDSRAGNQPQHF.

The V and J genes are TRBV12-3 or TRBV12-4 and TRBJ1-1; D perhaps matches TRBD1 (6 bases). This CDR3 comprises 12 residues. Between the trimmed V and J ends, which lost 7 bases and 5 bases, there was a span of 11 bases. The CDR3 DNA reads TGTGCCAGCAATCGTCAGGGGACTGAAGCTTTCTTT. This codes for CASNRQGTEAFF.

The V gene is TRBV28, the J gene TRBJ2-3, with D possibly being TRBD1 (7 bases). Germline CDR1 is MDHEN and CDR2 is SYDVKM. This CDR3 is built from 15 residues. Trimming left V 5 bases short and J 3 bases short, with 15 bases between. The chain's CDR3 is CASSLPQGRTDTQYF. In nucleotides, the CDR3 is TGTGCCAGCAGTCTCCCACAGGGGAGGACAGATACGCAGTATTTT.

This chain joins TRBV5-1 and TRBJ1-5, with 11 bases aligning to TRBD1. Germline V gene lookup returns CDR1 SGHRS and CDR2 YFSETQ. The length of the CDR3 is 15 residues. Germline trimming cut 3 bases from V and 5 bases from J; bases unmatched to any gene: 4. The CDR3 DNA follows: TGCGCCAGCAGCTCCGGGACAGGGGGGCATCAGCCCCAGCATTTT. The encoded protein is CASSSGTGGHQPQHF. Full variable domain (outside the CDR3, taken from reference TRBV5-1 and TRBJ1-5): KAGVTQTPRYLIKTRGQQVTLSCSPISGHRSVSWYQQTPGQGLQFLFEYFSETQRNKGNFPGRFSGRQFSNSRSEMNVSTLELGDSALYLCASSSGTGGHQPQHFGDGTRLSIL.

The chain is built from TRBV19 and TRBJ1-5; D ambiguous. This CDR3 has 14 amino acids. CDR1 is LNHDA and CDR2 is SQIVND in the germline V gene (reference sequence). Trimming removed 7 bases at V and 3 bases at J, with 13 bases between. Here the CDR3 DNA reads TGTGCCAGTATGGGAGTTACTTTCAATCAGCCCCAGCATTTT. It specifies CASMGVTFNQPQHF. The full variable domain, with the rest looked up from reference TRBV19 and TRBJ1-5, is DGGITQSPKYLFRKEGQNVTLSCEQNLNHDAMYWYRQDPGQGLRLIYYSQIVNDFQKGDIAEGYSVSREKKESFPLTVTSAQKNPTAFYLCASMGVTFNQPQHFGDGTRLSIL.

This rearrangement joins TRBV6-5 to TRBJ2-7; the match to TRBD2 covers 13 bases. Germline-derived CDR1 and CDR2 are MNHEY and SVGAGI. This CDR3 is built from 13 residues. Trimming removed 8 bases from V and 4 bases from J; junction bases left unmatched: 2. The DNA for the CDR3 is TGTGCCAGCGGGACTAGCGGGGCTTACGAGCAGTACTTC. Its protein is CASGTSGAYEQYF.

The V gene is TRBV12-3 or TRBV12-4, the J gene TRBJ1-4, with a weak D call TRBD1 (5 bases). V lost 7 bases and J lost 9, with 12 bases in between. The CDR3 has 12 residues. In DNA, the CDR3 is TGTGCCAGCACCGGGGGAGGGAAAAAACTGTTTTTT. Protein product: CASTGGGKKLFF.

This rearrangement joins TRBV9 to TRBJ1-1; D not certain. V was shortened by 3 bases and J by 5 bases, with 14 bases between the two germline ends. The germline V gene has CDR1 SGDLS and CDR2 YYNGEE. The CDR3 sequence is 14 residues long. As DNA, the CDR3 is TGTGCCAGCAGCGCGGGAGGAAGGAGGACTGAAGCTTTCTTT. Its protein product is CASSAGGRRTEAFF.

The CDR3 nucleotides are TGTGCCAGCACCCAAAGTCCGGGACAGGGGGTCGAGCAGTACTTC. Its protein is CASTQSPGQGVEQYF. This chain connects TRBV2 to TRBJ2-7; 11 bases are a match to TRBD1. V was pared by 7 bases and J by 6 bases, with 11 bases of the junction left unmatched. The CDR3 consists of 15 residues. The V gene's germline CDR1 is SNHLY and CDR2 FYNNEI.

The chain recombines TRBV4-1 with TRBJ1-2, with D perhaps matching TRBD1 (5 bases). With 0 bases removed from V and 5 bases from J, the gap between germline ends came to 10 bases. Germline CDR1 reads MGHRA; CDR2 reads YSYEKL. The CDR3 runs to 14 residues. CDR3 amino acids: CASSQDPGWYGYTF. The CDR3, as DNA: TGCGCCAGCAGCCAAGATCCAGGGTGGTATGGCTACACCTTC.

The chain has TRBV27 and TRBJ1-1; possibly TRBD1 for D (6 bases). Germline V lookup: CDR1 MNHEY, CDR2 SMNVEV (reference sequence). The length of the CDR3 is 13 residues. V was trimmed by 6 bases and J by 1 base, leaving 9 bases between them. The CDR3 is CASRGGQNTEAFF. The CDR3 region has the DNA TGTGCCAGCAGGGGGGGACAGAACACTGAAGCTTTCTTT.

On this clone: Other DNA sequences within the sample encode an identical CDR3. The gene calls are TRBV27 and TRBJ2-7; TRBD1 aligns across 8 bases. The V and J ends lost 3 bases and 4 bases, in that order; junction bases with no gene match: 2. The length of the CDR3 is 13 residues. Germline loops: CDR1 MNHEY, CDR2 SMNVEV (reference sequence). The CDR3 sequence: CASSFGQGYEQYF. The DNA of the CDR3 is TGTGCCAGCAGTTTTGGACAGGGATACGAGCAGTACTTC.

This clone was counted between two and nine times. This sequence joins TRBV7-8 and TRBJ2-3, with D perhaps matching TRBD1 (5 bases). The germline V and J ends were trimmed by 2 bases and 5 bases, with 8 bases remaining between them. CDR3 size: 13 residues. The germline CDR1 and CDR2 sequences are SGHVS and FQNEAQ. This chain's CDR3 is CASSLPREDTQYF. The CDR3 region has the DNA TGTGCCAGCAGCTTACCCAGGGAAGATACGCAGTATTTT.

The J gene is TRBJ2-7, the V gene TRBV12-3 or TRBV12-4; D is uncertain. The CDR3 has 12 amino acids. The V and J ends lost 3 bases and 3 bases respectively, with 6 bases between them. The CDR3 coding sequence is TGTGCCAGCAGTTTCGGCAGCTACGAGCAGTACTTC. Protein product: CASSFGSYEQYF.

This chain uses TRBV19 with TRBJ1-5; the match to TRBD1 covers 7 bases. J lost 7 bases, V lost 0 bases, and 6 bases had no gene match. The CDR3 loop spans 15 amino acids. Germline loops: CDR1 LNHDA, CDR2 SQIVND (reference sequence). The CDR3 DNA reads as TGTGCCAGTAGTATAGACCGGACAGGTCCCCAGCCCCAGCATTTT. Residues: CASSIDRTGPQPQHF.

V usage is TRBV25-1 and J usage is TRBJ1-1; possibly TRBD1 for D (5 bases). This CDR3 spans 15 amino acids. Trimming shortened V by 6 bases and J by 4 bases, and 18 bases separated the two germline ends. Germline CDR1 MGHDK, CDR2 SYGVNS. The CDR3 DNA reads TGTGCCAGCAGATATGCAGGGAGGTCGGCCACTGAAGCTTTCTTT. As protein: CASRYAGRSATEAFF. The full variable domain, in which reference TRBV25-1 and TRBJ1-1 provide the parts outside the CDR3, is EADIYQTPRYLVIGTGKKITLECSQTMGHDKMYWYQQDPGMELHLIHYSYGVNSTEKGDLSSESTVSRIRTEHFPLTLESARPSHTSQYLCASRYAGRSATEAFFGQGTRLTVV.

CDR3 amino acids: CASSPGEGNNQPQHF. The CDR3 DNA reads as TGCGCCAGCAGCCCCGGTGAGGGTAATAATCAGCCCCAGCATTTT. V gene TRBV5-1 combines with J gene TRBJ1-5; D unresolved. This CDR3 comprises 15 residues. CDR1 is SGHRS, CDR2 YFSETQ, per germline. Trimming left V 4 bases short and J 4 bases short, with 15 bases between.

The chain couples TRBV3-1 (or the pseudogene TRBV3-2) to TRBJ2-2, with D possibly being TRBD1 or TRBD2 (5 bases each). Trimming removed 6 bases from V and 3 bases from J, with 11 bases in between. The CDR3 length is 14 residues. Germline V lookup: CDR1 LGHDT, CDR2 YNNKEL (reference sequence). The CDR3 DNA sequence: TGTGCCAGCAGGAGAGGGGCGTACACCGGGGAGCTGTTTTTT. Protein product: CASRRGAYTGELFF.

The V gene is TRBV18, the J gene TRBJ1-1; D not certain. V lost 5 bases and J lost 5, with 6 bases in between. The CDR3 has 11 amino acids. Germline lookup yields CDR1 KGHSH and CDR2 LQKENI. CDR3 in amino acids: CASSLGTEAFF. The DNA for the CDR3 is TGTGCCAGCTCATTGGGAACTGAAGCTTTCTTT.

The gene calls are TRBV11-3 and TRBJ1-4; 8 bases match TRBD1. Trimming cost V 3 bases and J 5 bases; bases outside gene matches: 2. Germline V gene data show CDR1 as SGHNT and CDR2 as YENEEA. This CDR3 spans 14 amino acids. The CDR3, as DNA: TGTGCCAGCAGCTTGGGACAGGAGAATGAAAAACTGTTTTTT. Encoded protein: CASSLGQENEKLFF.

This chain joins TRBV19 and TRBJ1-2; D possibly corresponds to TRBD1 (6 bases). Trimming took off 4 bases at V and 2 bases at J, with 14 bases between the two ends. The CDR3 has 15 residues. Germline V gene sequence: CDR1 LNHDA, CDR2 SQIVND (reference sequence). The CDR3, as DNA: TGTGCCAGTAGTACTCAACAGGGCGCCAACTATGGCTACACCTTC. Amino acids: CASSTQQGANYGYTF.

On this clone itself: This same CDR3 is encoded by further DNA sequences in the sample. This chain connects TRBV6-5 to TRBJ1-2, with 12 bases matching TRBD1. This CDR3 has 14 residues. V gave up 4 bases and J gave up 5 bases; unmatched junction bases: 2. Germline V CDR1 and CDR2: MNHEY, SVGAGI. The CDR3 region is CASSLGQGAYGYTF. The CDR3, as DNA: TGTGCCAGCAGTTTGGGACAGGGGGCTTATGGCTACACCTTC.

This chain links TRBV6-5 with TRBJ1-1; D gene ambiguous. CDR1 and CDR2 (germline): MNHEY, SVGAGI. V dropped 0 bases and J dropped 7 bases, with 9 bases sitting between them. This CDR3 comprises 13 residues. CDR3 region: CASSYSGEGEAFF. For the CDR3, the DNA is TGTGCCAGCAGTTACTCAGGAGAAGGTGAAGCTTTCTTT.

This sequence joins TRBV27 and TRBJ2-7; 7 positions agree with TRBD1. The germline V gene has CDR1 MNHEY and CDR2 SMNVEV (reference sequence). J lost 2 bases, V lost 5 bases, and 3 bases had no gene match. The CDR3 is made up of 13 amino acids. In DNA form, the CDR3 reads TGTGCCAGCAGTGGACAGGACGCCTACGAGCAGTACTTC. Its protein product is CASSGQDAYEQYF.

The CDR3 region has the DNA TGTGCCTCCTGGCAGGGAAACACCATATATTTT. It translates to CASWQGNTIYF. This chain connects TRBV12-5 to TRBJ1-3; no definite D call. This CDR3 has 11 residues. Germline values: CDR1 LGHNT, CDR2 FRNRAP.

CDR3 amino acids: CASKAGVEQYF. The CDR3 DNA reads as TGTGCCAGCAAAGCTGGAGTCGAGCAGTACTTC. The rearrangement joins TRBV12-3 or TRBV12-4 to TRBJ2-7; D is unresolved. The CDR3 covers 11 residues. V lost 7 bases and J lost 6, with 10 bases in between.

This clone was recorded only once. The chain links TRBV7-9 to TRBJ1-6; D is uncertain. Trimming removed 2 bases at V and 4 bases at J, with 12 bases between. The CDR3 totals 16 residues. Germline V gene lookup returns CDR1 SEHNR and CDR2 FQNEAQ (reference sequence). CDR3 loop: CASSLSAGFYNSPLHF. The CDR3 DNA sequence: TGTGCCAGCAGCTTATCCGCGGGGTTTTATAATTCACCCCTCCACTTT.

The table lists this clone with a count of one. The CDR3 here is CASSFGQGVNTEAFF. As DNA, the CDR3 is TGTGCCAGCAGCTTTGGACAGGGGGTGAACACTGAAGCTTTCTTT. V gene TRBV11-1 combines with J gene TRBJ1-1; 10 nucleotides match TRBD1. The ends lost 3 bases at V and 0 bases at J; junction bases unmatched: 1. This CDR3 spans 15 amino acids. From germline, CDR1 is SGHAT and CDR2 FQDESV (reference sequence).